Listed below are T cell receptor beta chains from one sample, sequenced in a study of regulatory T cells in long-lasting Graves disease. TCRdb reprocessed the multiplex PCR reads via MiXCR and lists one record per CDR3 protein. The data show a few hundred thousand distinct CDR3 sequences, 20% seen once. The sample was peripheral blood mononuclear cells (PBMCs), taken at new diagnosis, from a patient treated with antithyroid drugs. The receptors were gathered from a female donor with Graves disease. The CDR3 runs from the conserved cysteine through the conserved F or W. The D gene is left open where the match is weak. The size field is filled for only some rows; it gives once, few, many or a size class.

D gene	V gene	J gene	clone size	CDR3 protein	CDR3 DNA
TRBD2	TRBV19	TRBJ2-1	few	CASSRLAGGVGNEQFF	TGTGCCAGTAGCCGACTAGCGGGGGGGGTGGGCAATGAGCAGTTCTTC
-	TRBV6-1	TRBJ1-5	-	CASSLRGGQPQHF	TGTGCCAGCAGCCTCAGGGGTGGGCAGCCCCAGCATTTT
-	TRBV19	TRBJ2-7	many	CASSIQGWTYEQYF	TGTGCCAGTAGTATTCAAGGCTGGACCTACGAGCAGTACTTC
TRBD2	TRBV27	TRBJ2-1	many	CASSLTSGGKEQFF	TGTGCCAGCAGTTTAACTAGCGGGGGGAAAGAGCAGTTCTTC
-	TRBV15	TRBJ1-2	many	CATSRDLRGNNYGYTF	TGTGCCACCAGCAGAGATCTGCGGGGCAATAACTATGGCTACACCTTC
-	TRBV4-1	TRBJ2-7	many	CASSQDQPQFYEQYF	TGCGCCAGCAGCCAAGATCAGCCCCAATTCTACGAGCAGTACTTC
-	TRBV11-3	TRBJ2-7	-	CASSLGTTRAYEQYF	TGTGCCAGCAGCTTAGGGACTACCCGAGCCTACGAGCAGTACTTC
TRBD2	TRBV19	TRBJ2-1	few	CASRGTSRYEQFF	TGTGCCAGTAGAGGGACTAGCCGGTATGAGCAGTTCTTC
-	TRBV19	TRBJ2-5	few	CASSITAARTQYF	TGTGCCAGTAGTATAACGGCGGCCCGGACCCAGTACTTC
TRBD2	TRBV11-2	TRBJ2-2	many	CASSIRLAGALAGELFF	TGTGCCAGCAGCATTCGACTAGCGGGAGCTTTAGCCGGGGAGCTGTTTTTT
-	TRBV20-1	TRBJ1-6	many	CSARDGGYGSPLHF	TGCAGTGCTAGAGATGGCGGGTATGGTTCACCCCTCCACTTT
-	TRBV5-1	TRBJ2-2	few	CASSLTGRPGELFF	TGCGCCAGCAGCTTGACAGGGCGACCCGGGGAGCTGTTTTTT
-	TRBV7-9	TRBJ2-3	many	CASLGITDTQYF	TGTGCCAGCCTCGGAATCACAGATACGCAGTATTTT
-	TRBV20-1	TRBJ2-7	many	CSAPFSGYYEQYF	TGCAGTGCTCCTTTTAGCGGTTACTACGAGCAGTACTTC
-	TRBV5-1	TRBJ2-7	-	CASSLMSIPAYEQYF	TGCGCCAGCAGCTTGATGAGTATCCCAGCCTACGAGCAGTACTTC
-	TRBV3-1	TRBJ1-4	many	CASSQRGEKLFF	TGTGCCAGCAGCCAAAGGGGTGAAAAACTGTTTTTT